In its sample, the clone carrying this T cell receptor (beta chain) was seen a few times. The sample comes from a study of identical twins. Germline assignment: CDR1 MGHRA and CDR2 YSYEKL. V gave up 2 bases and J gave up 3 bases; unmatched junction bases: 4. This CDR3 has 15 amino acids. In TCRdb, the 5' RACE reads were re-called with MiXCR into one record per CDR3 protein. The profile shows roughly 630,000 distinct CDR3 sequences, less than 9% of them singletons. In addition, the sample was reused for a study of yellow fever vaccine responses in identical twins.

This chain connects TRBV4-1 to TRBJ2-7; TRBD1 agrees at 10 bases. Sequenced input: PBMCs. The TCR was taken from a young woman in good health. CDR3 sequence reads: CASSQTGTGDYEQYV. Here the CDR3 DNA reads TGCGCCAGCAGCCAAACCGGGACAGGGGACTACGAGCAGTACGTC.